One sample yielded the 14 T cell receptor beta chains listed below, sequenced in a study of CD8 T cells in ankylosing spondylitis. Their antigens remain unidentified. TCRdb reanalysed the 5' RACE reads using MiXCR and keeps one entry per CDR3 protein. Of roughly 470,000 distinct CDR3 sequences detected, approximately 26% appear once; the ten largest clones hold roughly 0.9%. Study-level points and caveats: Among TCR beta sequences, a motif of roughly 8 highly homologous variants appeared characteristic of ankylosing spondylitis blood.

Sequenced input: blood, either unsorted or a sorted T cell fraction (not recorded which). These receptors were obtained from a male donor with ankylosing spondylitis.

This chain uses TRBV5-1 with TRBJ2-1, with 7 bases matching TRBD2. CDR3 length: 13 amino acids. J lost 7 bases, V lost 4 bases, and 5 bases had no gene match. Per germline, CDR1 SGHRS and CDR2 YFSETQ. The CDR3, as DNA: TGCGCCAGCAGCGGGGAGGGATGGAATGAGCAGTTCTTC. This sequence encodes CASSGEGWNEQFF.

This clonotype has more than one count but fewer than ten. The chain couples TRBV11-2 to TRBJ2-5; 9 bases are a match to TRBD2. This CDR3 contains 17 residues. V shed 0 bases, J shed 4 bases, and the junction held 9 bases outside the gene matches. The germline CDR1 and CDR2 sequences are SGHAT and FQNNGV. The CDR3, as DNA: TGTGCCAGCAGCTTAGAACGCGGGAGGGCCTTTGGAGAGACCCAGTACTTC. Its translation is CASSLERGRAFGETQYF.

This clonotype was counted only a few times. Written as DNA, the CDR3 is TGTGCCAGCAGCTTGGCCGGGCAGAACTACGAGCAGTACGTC. Translated, it gives CASSLAGQNYEQYV. The V call is TRBV5-6, the J call TRBJ2-7, with D unresolved. This CDR3 region has 14 residues. The V and J ends lost 0 bases and 3 bases respectively, with 10 bases between them. Germline V CDR1 and CDR2: SGHDT, YYEEEE.

This clonotype appeared a few times. This chain uses TRBV20-1 with TRBJ1-1; D gene uncertain. V was pared by 3 bases and J by 7 bases, with 6 bases between. This CDR3 is 10 amino acids long. Germline assignment: CDR1 DFQATT and CDR2 SNEGSKA (reference sequence). In DNA, the CDR3 is TGCAGTGCTAGCTGGGGTGAAGCTTTCTTT. The encoded protein is CSASWGEAFF.

V gene TRBV5-1 combines with J gene TRBJ2-1; 11 nucleotides line up with TRBD1. V lost 2 bases to trimming and J lost 4 bases; unmatched junction nucleotides: 5. The CDR3 contains 16 residues. Germline CDR1 is SGHRS and CDR2 is YFSETQ. The CDR3 nucleotides are TGCGCCAGCAGCTTCCGCGGGGACAGGGGGTACAATGAGCAGTTCTTC. This gives the protein CASSFRGDRGYNEQFF.

This clonotype was detected only a few times. This rearrangement joins TRBV5-6 to TRBJ2-1, with 15 bases that match TRBD2. CDR3 size: 16 residues. The ends lost 4 bases at V and 9 bases at J; junction bases unmatched: 8. Looked up from germline, CDR1 is SGHDT and CDR2 is YYEEEE. CDR3 sequence: CASSPGTSGRTVEQFF. DNA of the CDR3: TGTGCCAGCAGCCCCGGGACTAGCGGGAGGACGGTTGAGCAGTTCTTC. Full variable domain (missing parts from reference TRBV5-6 and TRBJ2-1): DAGVTQSPTHLIKTRGQQVTLRCSPKSGHDTVSWYQQALGQGPQFIFQYYEEEERQRGNFPDRFSGHQFPNYSSELNVNALLLGDSALYLCASSPGTSGRTVEQFFGPGTRLTVL.

This clonotype has more than one count but fewer than ten. The rearrangement joins TRBV5-1 to TRBJ1-2; D is possibly TRBD1 (6 bases). The CDR3 sequence is 14 residues long. CDR1 SGHRS and CDR2 YFSETQ come from the germline V gene. Deletions cut 0 bases from V and 2 bases from J, with 8 bases between. The CDR3 loop reads CASSLVTGNYGYTF. The CDR3 region has the DNA TGCGCCAGCAGCTTGGTAACAGGGAACTATGGCTACACCTTC.

The chain combines TRBV15 with TRBJ1-1; a possible D gene is TRBD1 (5 bases). This CDR3 has 13 amino acids. Germline loops: CDR1 LNHNV, CDR2 YYDKDF (reference sequence). V was shortened by 5 bases and J by 1 base, with 8 bases between the two germline ends. CDR3 sequence reads: CATSRQGNTEAFF. In nucleotides, the CDR3 is TGTGCCACCAGCCGTCAGGGGAACACTGAAGCTTTCTTT.

V and J are TRBV28 and TRBJ2-1; D call uncertain. Germline CDR1 and CDR2: MDHEN and SYDVKM. This CDR3 has 15 residues. V lost 6 bases and J 5 bases, leaving 17 bases between the germline ends. CDR3 DNA sequence: TGTGCCAGCAGCCTTAGTCGCAGGCTGGACAATGAGCAGTTCTTC. Translating gives CASSLSRRLDNEQFF.

The chain joins TRBV6-5 to TRBJ2-7; TRBD2 is a possible D gene (7 bases). There are 15 residues in the CDR3. Per the germline V gene, CDR1 is MNHEY and CDR2 is SVGAGI. V was clipped by 3 bases and J by 4 bases, with 16 bases between them. DNA for the CDR3: TGTGCCAGCAGTTATCCGGGGGGCAGGGAATACGAGCAGTACGTC. Its translation is CASSYPGGREYEQYV.

This clonotype was picked up a small number of times. The chain joins TRBV29-1 to TRBJ2-3; TRBD2 matches at 11 bases. Germline V gives CDR1 SQVTM, CDR2 ANQGSEA. V lost 5 bases, J lost 1 base, and 11 bases stayed unmatched. The CDR3 extends over 17 amino acids. The chain's CDR3 is CSVHDSILAGGTDTQYF. CDR3 nucleotide sequence: TGCAGCGTTCACGACTCTATACTAGCGGGAGGCACAGATACGCAGTATTTT.

In this sample, this clonotype turned up many times. The CDR3 spells CSVEGSAQGGTDTQYF. The CDR3 DNA follows: TGCAGCGTTGAAGGTTCGGCACAGGGAGGCACAGATACGCAGTATTTT. J is TRBJ2-3 and V is TRBV29-1; possible D gene TRBD1, 6 bases. The CDR3 has 16 amino acids. V was pared by 1 base and J by 1 base, with 15 bases between. Germline V gene data show CDR1 as SQVTM and CDR2 as ANQGSEA.

This clonotype was seen only a few times. The V call is TRBV12-3 or TRBV12-4, the J call TRBJ2-7, with 8 bases matching TRBD2. The CDR3 has 14 amino acids. V lost 0 bases to trimming and J lost 2 bases; unmatched junction nucleotides: 0. The CDR3 region is CASSLAGLAYEQYF. The DNA for the CDR3 is TGTGCCAGCAGTTTAGCGGGACTAGCCTACGAGCAGTACTTC.

This clonotype has more than one count but fewer than ten. The chain has TRBV6-2 or TRBV6-3 and TRBJ2-2, with 8 bases that match TRBD2. The germline V gene encodes CDR1 MNHEY and CDR2 SVGEGT. The V and J ends lost 6 bases and 2 bases, in that order; junction bases with no gene match: 8. The CDR3 length is 16 residues. CDR3: CASRPSGQSNTGELFF. In nucleotides, the CDR3 is TGTGCCAGCAGGCCTAGCGGGCAATCTAACACCGGGGAGCTGTTTTTT.